This TCR beta chain appears in the sequencing data of a study of shared T cell receptors in the human thymus. Method: immunoSEQ multiplex PCR; TCRdb's copy keeps in-frame clones and lacks some. The table includes around 340,000 clones, 95% detected once. The CDR3 has 15 amino acids. From germline, CDR1 is KGHSH and CDR2 LQKENI. V lost 2 bases, J lost 4 bases, and 4 bases stayed unmatched. Sequenced material: thymocytes. The chain combines TRBV18 with TRBJ2-2, with TRBD2 identical over 7 bases. The clonotype was recovered from a human donor. The CDR3 reads CASSPGREPTGELFF. DNA for the CDR3: TGTGCCAGCTCACCAGGGAGGGAACCCACCGGGGAGCTGTTTTTT.